These 9 T cell receptor beta chains came from one sample sequenced in a study of long-term antiretroviral therapy in people with HIV. Sequencing relied on immunoSEQ assay v3.0, run at survey level. Produced via immunoSEQ multiplex PCR; TCRdb's table is partial and in-frame only. The table has tens of thousands of clones, nearly 95% seen once. The sequencing here drew on unsorted PBMCs, taken 3.7 years after starting antiretroviral therapy. These receptors all come from a woman aged 45-65 years with HIV.

The V and J genes are TRBV18 and TRBJ1-5; 9 bases match TRBD1. The CDR3 spans 15 residues. V dropped 5 bases and J dropped 5; count of bases not matched to a gene: 7. From germline, CDR1 is KGHSH and CDR2 LQKENI. CDR3 region: CASSTDRGNDQPQHF. As DNA, the CDR3 is TGTGCCAGCTCAACGGACAGGGGAAATGATCAGCCCCAGCATTTT.

The chain joins TRBV7-3 to TRBJ1-1; D call uncertain. The germline CDR1 and CDR2 sequences are SGHTA and FQGTGA. This CDR3 is 13 amino acids long. V was clipped by 5 bases and J by 1 base, with 8 bases between them. The CDR3: CASSPPGNTEAFF. In DNA form, the CDR3 reads TGTGCCAGCAGCCCGCCGGGGAACACTGAAGCTTTCTTT.

This chain uses TRBV19 with TRBJ1-6, with a possible D match to TRBD1 (5 bases). Germline values: CDR1 LNHDA, CDR2 SQIVND (reference sequence). Trimming removed 5 bases from V and 7 bases from J, with 12 bases in between. The CDR3 covers 14 residues. The chain's CDR3 is CASSSETANSPLHF. Written as DNA, the CDR3 is TGTGCCAGTAGTTCTGAGACAGCCAATTCACCCCTCCACTTT.

The rearrangement joins TRBV9 to TRBJ1-4; 9 bases are shared with TRBD1. V dropped 4 bases and J dropped 8; count of bases not matched to a gene: 6. The CDR3 is 14 amino acids. Germline loops: CDR1 SGDLS, CDR2 YYNGEE. CDR3 in DNA: TGTGCCAGCAGCCTGACAGGGGGGACCGAAAAACTGTTTTTT. This sequence encodes CASSLTGGTEKLFF.

This sequence joins TRBV15 and TRBJ2-3, with D unresolved. This CDR3 has 14 residues. Trimming left V 0 bases short and J 1 base short, with 5 bases between. From germline, CDR1 is LNHNV and CDR2 YYDKDF (reference sequence). The CDR3 DNA sequence: TGTGCCACCAGCAGAGAAAGGCGCACAGATACGCAGTATTTT. Translated, it gives CATSRERRTDTQYF.

V usage is TRBV7-6 and J usage is TRBJ1-2; D is unclear. The germline V gene has CDR1 SGHVS and CDR2 FNYEAQ. The CDR3 contains 13 residues. V was clipped by 2 bases and J by 6 bases, with 10 bases between them. The CDR3 sequence: CASSLWGEDGYTF. CDR3 coding DNA: TGTGCCAGCAGCTTATGGGGTGAAGATGGCTACACCTTC.

This clone has just one count. The rearrangement joins TRBV5-1 to TRBJ2-3; weak D call: TRBD1 (5 bases). Between the trimmed V and J ends, which lost 2 bases and 3 bases, there was a span of 13 bases. The CDR3 is 15 residues long. The V gene's germline CDR1 is SGHRS and CDR2 YFSETQ. The CDR3 nucleotides are TGCGCCAGCAGCTTCTTTTCAGGGATGACAGATACGCAGTATTTT. It encodes CASSFFSGMTDTQYF.

This rearrangement joins TRBV29-1 to TRBJ2-7; TRBD1 might be the D (6 bases). This CDR3 is built from 15 residues. Germline CDR1 and CDR2: SQVTM and ANQGSEA. With 4 bases removed from V and 2 bases from J, the gap between germline ends came to 18 bases. CDR3 sequence (DNA): TGCAGCGTTGTGGCGGTTATACCAGGGGCCTACGAGCAGTACTTC. This gives the protein CSVVAVIPGAYEQYF.

This chain links TRBV6-5 with TRBJ1-1; possible D gene TRBD1, 5 bases. V was clipped by 2 bases and J by 3 bases, with 10 bases between them. This CDR3 contains 14 residues. Germline V CDR1 and CDR2: MNHEY, SVGAGI. This CDR3 reads CASSYDDSYTEAFF. The CDR3, as DNA: TGTGCCAGCAGTTACGACGACAGCTACACTGAAGCTTTCTTT.